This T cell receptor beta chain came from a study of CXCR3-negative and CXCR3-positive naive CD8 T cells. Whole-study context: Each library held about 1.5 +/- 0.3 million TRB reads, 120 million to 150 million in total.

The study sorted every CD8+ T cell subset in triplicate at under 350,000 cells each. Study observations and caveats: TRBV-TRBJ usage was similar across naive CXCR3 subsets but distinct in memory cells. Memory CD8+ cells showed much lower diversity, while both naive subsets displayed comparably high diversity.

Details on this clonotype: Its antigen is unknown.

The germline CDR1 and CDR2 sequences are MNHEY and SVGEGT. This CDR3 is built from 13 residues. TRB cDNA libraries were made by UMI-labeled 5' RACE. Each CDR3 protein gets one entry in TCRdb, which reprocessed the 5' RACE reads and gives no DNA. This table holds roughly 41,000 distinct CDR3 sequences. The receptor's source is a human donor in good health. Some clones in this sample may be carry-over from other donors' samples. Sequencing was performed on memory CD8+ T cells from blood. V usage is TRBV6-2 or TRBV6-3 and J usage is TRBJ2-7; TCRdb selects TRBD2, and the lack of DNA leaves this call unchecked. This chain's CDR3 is CASSYGPLYEQYF.